This T cell receptor (beta chain) was retrieved from a study of T-cell memory formation after mild COVID-19. Study-level background: Each donor largely had its own TCR clusters.

TCRdb re-derived calls from the 5' RACE reads in MiXCR, one entry per CDR3 protein. The sample carries around 340,000 distinct CDR3 sequences, around a sixth recorded once. Per the germline V gene, CDR1 is WSHSY and CDR2 is SAAADI. The V segment lost 7 bases and the J segment 2 bases; nucleotides outside the gene matches: 10. This CDR3 has 16 residues. Worth noting for this clonotype: Its cognate antigen is unknown.

Study-wide points: Some SARS-CoV-2-responding clones were already detected in memory before infection. For contracting clones, CD4+ ones sat mainly in CM and EM, CD8+ in EMRA. SARS-CoV-2 specificity of second-wave clones peaking day 37 was unconfirmed.

Sequenced material: PBMCs or a T cell subset sorted from them (not recorded which). The V and J genes are TRBV10-2 and TRBJ2-3; 9 bases match TRBD2. This TCR derives from a man between 18 and 35 years old who had mild COVID-19 (a few samples of this study predate the infection). Cell type and time point are not known. In nucleotides, the CDR3 is TGCGCCAGCACCCTGGGAGCGGGGGGCCTCACAGATACGCAGTATTTT. Protein product: CASTLGAGGLTDTQYF.